This TCR beta chain was observed in a study of blood T cell repertoires in COVID-19. In the study overall: Samples representing acute and convalescent COVID-19 were sourced from the United States, Italy and Spain.

Recruits, aged roughly 18 to 89 years, lived in approximately 26 US areas. Which cohort a participant joined came from the clinical history participants gave. Either two negative PCRs, clearance, or symptom resolution qualified Cohort 3 donors as recovered. The repertoire was sequenced with immunoSEQ multiplex PCR; TCRdb's copy has only in-frame clones and lacks some. The table has some 350,000 clones, more than 85% seen once. CDR1 and CDR2 (germline): SEHNR, FQNEAQ (reference sequence). Losses at the gene ends were 0 bases for V and 5 bases for J; bases not matched to a gene: 6. The CDR3 consists of 15 residues.

This sequence originates from a woman in her twenties or thirties who had recovered from COVID-19. The sample was PBMCs or T cells enriched from blood (not recorded which). The chain joins TRBV7-9 to TRBJ2-5, with 7 positions matching TRBD1. The CDR3 coding sequence is TGTGCCAGCAGCTTAGCGCTAGGGGGCGGGGAGACCCAGTACTTC. Translated: CASSLALGGGETQYF.